These T cell receptor beta chains were read from a single sample in a study of T cells in localized non-small cell lung cancer. Measured with immunoSEQ multiplex PCR; TCRdb has only the in-frame clones, and not every one. The repertoire has roughly 90,000 clones, roughly 93% of them found once; the top ten carry roughly 3.9%. Sequences were derived from PBMCs, sampled before any cancer treatment. These receptors were taken from a woman aged 40-70 years with stage II squamous cell lung carcinoma. Both conserved end residues are part of each CDR3. A D gene is named only where the DNA matches it firmly. Clone sizes are given selectively: once, few, many, or a class where the clone is expanded.

V	J	size	D	DNA	CDR3
TRBV27	TRBJ1-5	NA	NA	TGTGCCAGCAGACCTCAGGGTGACGGGAATCAGCCCCAGCATTTT	CASRPQGDGNQPQHF
TRBV16	TRBJ1-1	NA	NA	TGTGCCAGCAGCCAATCATCCCCGAAATTCAGGGGGAACACTGAAGCTTTCTTT	CASSQSSPKFRGNTEAFF
TRBV30	TRBJ1-1	NA	TRBD1	TGTGCCTGGAGTATCGGGACAGCGAACACTGAAGCTTTCTTT	CAWSIGTANTEAFF
TRBV5-1	TRBJ2-2	NA	NA	TGCGCCAGCAGCTCCAAGAACACCGGGGAGCTGTTTTTT	CASSSKNTGELFF
TRBV18	TRBJ1-1	NA	NA	TGTGCCAGCTCACCACAGGGCAGCATGAACACTGAAGCTTTCTTT	CASSPQGSMNTEAFF
TRBV5-4	TRBJ2-1	NA	TRBD1	TGTGCCAGCAGCTTGGGACAGGGGATCCTCAATGAGCAGTTCTTC	CASSLGQGILNEQFF
TRBV7-9	TRBJ1-2	NA	NA	TGTGCCAGCAGCCTCCAGGGCCCCTATGGCTACACCTTC	CASSLQGPYGYTF
TRBV12-2	TRBJ2-3	NA	NA	TGTGCAAGTCGCTTTTGGAGCGTCACAGATACGCAGTATTTT	CASRFWSVTDTQYF
TRBV27	TRBJ2-1	NA	NA	TGTGCCAGCAGTCCCTGGGGTAGCGGAGTATACAATGAGCAGTTCTTC	CASSPWGSGVYNEQFF
TRBV7-8	TRBJ1-4	NA	NA	TGTGCCAGCAGCAGCCGACAGGCGGGATCCCCCGCGGGGACTAATGAAAAACTGTTTTTT	CASSSRQAGSPAGTNEKLFF
TRBV27	TRBJ1-2	NA	TRBD1	TGTGCCAGCTCGAGAAGGACAGGTTCGGGGGGATATGGCTACACCTTC	CASSRRTGSGGYGYTF
TRBV29-1	TRBJ2-7	few	TRBD1	TGCAGCGTAGCCCGGGACAGGGAGACTAGCGAGCAGTACTTC	CSVARDRETSEQYF
TRBV27	TRBJ1-2	NA	NA	TGTGCCAGCAGCCCTGCAGGGACCTATGGCTACACCTTC	CASSPAGTYGYTF
TRBV27	TRBJ2-2	NA	TRBD2	TGTGCCAGCAGTTTATGGACTAGCGGGAGTTCGGGCGGGGAGCTGTTTTTT	CASSLWTSGSSGGELFF
TRBV27	TRBJ1-5	once	NA	TGTGCCAGCAGTCCCGGCGGGACGATAAATCAGCCCCAGCATTTT	CASSPGGTINQPQHF
TRBV5-1	TRBJ2-3	NA	NA	TGCGCCAGCAGCTTGGAGTCGGGAGCGATAGATACGCAGTATTTT	CASSLESGAIDTQYF
TRBV7-8	TRBJ1-1	NA	NA	TGTGCCAGCAGCTTAAGAGTGGGGTTGAACACTGAAGCTTTCTTT	CASSLRVGLNTEAFF
TRBV11-2	TRBJ2-2	NA	NA	TGTGCCAGCAGCTTTGACACTCGAGGAACCGGGGAGCTGTTTTTT	CASSFDTRGTGELFF
TRBV6-5	TRBJ2-7	NA	TRBD1	TGTGCCAGCAGACCGACAGGGAATGGGGCCTACGAGCAGTACTTC	CASRPTGNGAYEQYF
TRBV27	TRBJ2-5	NA	NA	TGTGCCAGCCAACCCAACTTCCAACTGGGACTGCAGTACTTC	CASQPNFQLGLQYF
TRBV28	TRBJ1-5	NA	NA	TGTGCCAGCAGTTTTCGCGGACAAGCGGCCCAGCATTTT	CASSFRGQAAQHF
TRBV27	TRBJ1-2	NA	NA	TGTGCCAGCAGTTTATCGGGCAAAACGAACTATGGCTACACCTTC	CASSLSGKTNYGYTF
TRBV12-2	TRBJ1-5	NA	NA	TGTGCAAGTCGCTTCTGGCAGCCCCAGCATTTT	CASRFWQPQHF
TRBV2	TRBJ2-1	NA	TRBD2	TGTGCCAGCAGTGAAGCTCGGCTAGCGGGGATATACAATGAGCAGTTCTTC	CASSEARLAGIYNEQFF
TRBV5-4	TRBJ2-5	NA	TRBD2	TGTGCCAGCAGCCTTCCAGGGAGGGGACTCCAAGAGACCCAGTACTTC	CASSLPGRGLQETQYF
TRBV18	TRBJ1-1	NA	NA	TGTGCCAGCTCACCACTCGGGGGACTGAACACTGAAGCTTTCTTT	CASSPLGGLNTEAFF
TRBV18	TRBJ1-2	NA	NA	TGTGCCAGCTCACCACCGGGGGGTCCGGGCGGCTACACCTTC	CASSPPGGPGGYTF
TRBV29-1	TRBJ2-6	NA	NA	TGCAGCGTCAATGGACTGTTGTCTGGGGCCAACGTCCTGACTTTC	CSVNGLLSGANVLTF
TRBV28	TRBJ2-1	once	NA	TGTGCCAGCAGGCCTCAGGGGGGCGGCTCCTACAATGAGCAGTTCTTC	CASRPQGGGSYNEQFF
TRBV6-1	TRBJ2-6	NA	TRBD1	TGTGCCAGCAGTGAAAGGACAGGGGCTTTAGCTGGGGCCAACGTCCTGACTTTC	CASSERTGALAGANVLTF
TRBV11-2	TRBJ2-2	NA	NA	TGTGCCAGCAGCTCGTCAGGGATTTACACCGGGGAGCTGTTTTTT	CASSSSGIYTGELFF
TRBV28	TRBJ1-2	few	TRBD1	TGTGCCAGCAGTCCCCCGGGACAGGACTATGGCTACACCTTC	CASSPPGQDYGYTF
TRBV13	TRBJ1-6	NA	NA	TGTGCCAGCAGCTTACCGGGGGGACCCCTCCACTTT	CASSLPGGPLHF
TRBV5-5	TRBJ2-7	once	NA	TGTGCCAGCAGCTTGTCCGCAGTCCCTTCCTACGAGCAGTACTTC	CASSLSAVPSYEQYF
TRBV29-1	TRBJ1-1	NA	NA	TGCAGCGCCACGAACACTGAAGCTTTCTTT	CSATNTEAFF
TRBV7-9	TRBJ2-5	NA	NA	TGTGCCAGCAGCTATTCCGGGACCCTGGGAGAGACCCAGTACTTC	CASSYSGTLGETQYF
TRBV5-4	TRBJ1-6	NA	TRBD1	TGTGCCAGCAGCTCGGACAGGGGAAATTCACCCCTCCACTTT	CASSSDRGNSPLHF
TRBV30	TRBJ1-2	NA	TRBD1	TGTGCCTGGAGCCGGTTCGGCACAGGGGGCGTGGGTGGCTACACCTTC	CAWSRFGTGGVGGYTF
TRBV30	TRBJ1-1	NA	NA	TGTGCCTGGAGTGCCAGGAAGAACACTGAAGCTTTCTTT	CAWSARKNTEAFF
TRBV4-2	TRBJ2-1	NA	NA	TGTGCCAGCAGCCAAGATCCGAAACTTTTAGCGAGAGAGCAGTTCTTC	CASSQDPKLLAREQFF
TRBV4-1	TRBJ1-1	NA	TRBD1	TGCGCCAGCAGCCAACCCTCTACAGGGGTGCTGAACACTGAAGCTTTCTTT	CASSQPSTGVLNTEAFF
TRBV15	TRBJ2-7	NA	NA	TGTGCCACCAGCTCCCGGGACTGGAGAGGCGAGCAGTACTTC	CATSSRDWRGEQYF
TRBV10-1	TRBJ1-5	NA	NA	TGCGCCAGCTCGGACTGGGATCAGCCCCAGCATTTT	CASSDWDQPQHF
TRBV9	TRBJ2-6	NA	NA	TGTGCCAGCAGTGAGAGGGAGGACTCTGGGGCCAACGTCCTGACTTTC	CASSEREDSGANVLTF
TRBV30	TRBJ2-1	once	NA	TGTGCCTGGAGTGCAGGGTTGAATGAGCAGTTCTTC	CAWSAGLNEQFF
TRBV6-5	TRBJ1-2	NA	NA	TGTGCCAGCAGTTACGGCACAGGAGAAAGTGGCTACACCTTC	CASSYGTGESGYTF